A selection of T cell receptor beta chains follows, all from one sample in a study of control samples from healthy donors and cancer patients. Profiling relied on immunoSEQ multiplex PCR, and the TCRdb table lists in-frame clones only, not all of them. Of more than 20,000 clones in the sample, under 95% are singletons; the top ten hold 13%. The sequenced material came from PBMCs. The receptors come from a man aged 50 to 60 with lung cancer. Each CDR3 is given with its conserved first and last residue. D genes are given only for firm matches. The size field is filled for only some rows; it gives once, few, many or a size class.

CDR3 protein: CSAQNMDGYTF
CDR3 DNA: TGCAGTGCTCAGAACATGGATGGCTACACCTTC
J gene: TRBJ1-2
clone size: .
V gene: TRBV20-1
D gene: .

CDR3 protein: CASSQEDGIQYF
CDR3 DNA: TGTGCCAGCAGCCAAGAGGACGGGATCCAGTACTTC
J gene: TRBJ2-5
clone size: .
V gene: TRBV3-1/TRBV3-2
D gene: .

CDR3 protein: CASSLGSGTFTDTQYF
CDR3 DNA: TGTGCCAGCAGCTTAGGATCAGGGACCTTCACAGATACGCAGTATTTT
J gene: TRBJ2-3
clone size: .
V gene: TRBV11-2
D gene: .

CDR3 protein: CASIPALGRELFF
CDR3 DNA: TGTGCCAGCATCCCTGCCCTAGGGCGGGAGCTGTTTTTT
J gene: TRBJ2-2
clone size: .
V gene: TRBV12-3/TRBV12-4
D gene: .

CDR3 protein: CAWSVSGGPYNEQFF
CDR3 DNA: TGTGCCTGGAGTGTATCCGGGGGCCCCTACAATGAGCAGTTCTTC
J gene: TRBJ2-1
clone size: .
V gene: TRBV30
D gene: .

CDR3 protein: CATSRDLGGQGEQYF
CDR3 DNA: TGTGCCACCAGCAGAGATCTAGGGGGGCAGGGCGAGCAGTACTTC
J gene: TRBJ2-7
clone size: .
V gene: TRBV15
D gene: .

CDR3 protein: CASSPTGLGAVQTGELFF
CDR3 DNA: TGTGCCAGCAGCCCAACGGGGTTGGGGGCCGTCCAGACCGGGGAGCTGTTTTTT
J gene: TRBJ2-2
clone size: once
V gene: TRBV13
D gene: .

CDR3 protein: CASSVTENTEAFF
CDR3 DNA: TGTGCCAGCAGTGTCACGGAGAACACTGAAGCTTTCTTT
J gene: TRBJ1-1
clone size: once
V gene: TRBV2
D gene: .

CDR3 protein: CASRSHTGGAQETQYF
CDR3 DNA: TGTGCCAGCAGGTCGCATACGGGAGGGGCTCAAGAGACCCAGTACTTC
J gene: TRBJ2-5
clone size: .
V gene: TRBV2
D gene: TRBD2

CDR3 protein: CAWSRLTYGYTF
CDR3 DNA: TGTGCCTGGAGTAGGTTGACCTATGGCTACACCTTC
J gene: TRBJ1-2
clone size: .
V gene: TRBV30
D gene: .

CDR3 protein: CASSRGGTLGSQPQHF
CDR3 DNA: TGTGCCAGCAGCCGAGGGGGGACCTTAGGATCTCAGCCCCAGCATTTT
J gene: TRBJ1-5
clone size: .
V gene: TRBV27
D gene: .

CDR3 protein: CSARDLEGYTF
CDR3 DNA: TGCAGTGCTAGAGATCTGGAGGGCTACACCTTC
J gene: TRBJ1-2
clone size: .
V gene: TRBV20-1
D gene: .

CDR3 protein: CASSFTGGSGQPQHF
CDR3 DNA: TGTGCCAGCAGCTTTACAGGGGGCTCGGGGCAGCCCCAGCATTTT
J gene: TRBJ1-5
clone size: .
V gene: TRBV7-2
D gene: TRBD1

CDR3 protein: CASSVDVDTGVLDTQYF
CDR3 DNA: TGTGCCAGCAGCGTAGACGTCGATACAGGGGTTTTAGATACGCAGTATTTT
J gene: TRBJ2-3
clone size: .
V gene: TRBV9
D gene: TRBD1

CDR3 protein: CASQLRGESSYEQYF
CDR3 DNA: TGTGCCAGCCAACTTAGGGGGGAAAGCTCCTACGAGCAGTACTTC
J gene: TRBJ2-7
clone size: .
V gene: TRBV18
D gene: .

CDR3 protein: CASSPIAGAIYNEQFF
CDR3 DNA: TGTGCCAGCAGCCCGATAGCGGGGGCCATCTACAATGAGCAGTTCTTC
J gene: TRBJ2-1
clone size: .
V gene: TRBV7-3
D gene: TRBD2

CDR3 protein: CASTVTGGNTEAFF
CDR3 DNA: TGTGCCAGCACCGTAACAGGGGGCAACACTGAAGCTTTCTTT
J gene: TRBJ1-1
clone size: .
V gene: TRBV7-2
D gene: TRBD1

CDR3 protein: CASSLFGQPQHF
CDR3 DNA: TGTGCCAGCAGCTTGTTCGGTCAGCCCCAGCATTTT
J gene: TRBJ1-5
clone size: .
V gene: TRBV5-6
D gene: .

CDR3 protein: CASSYSIVGGNEQFF
CDR3 DNA: TGTGCCAGCAGTTACTCGATAGTAGGGGGCAATGAGCAGTTCTTC
J gene: TRBJ2-1
clone size: .
V gene: TRBV6-5
D gene: .

CDR3 protein: CASSSPDTQYF
CDR3 DNA: TGTGCCAGTAGCAGCCCAGATACGCAGTATTTT
J gene: TRBJ2-3
clone size: .
V gene: TRBV19
D gene: .

CDR3 protein: CASSLRTLVGSQHF
CDR3 DNA: TGTGCCAGCAGCCTACGGACCCTAGTAGGGTCCCAGCATTTT
J gene: TRBJ1-5
clone size: .
V gene: TRBV7-8
D gene: .

CDR3 protein: CATSRTGGVQPQHF
CDR3 DNA: TGTGCCACCAGCCGGACAGGGGGCGTGCAGCCCCAGCATTTT
J gene: TRBJ1-5
clone size: .
V gene: TRBV15
D gene: TRBD1

CDR3 protein: CASSSRTGTNEKLFF
CDR3 DNA: TGTGCCAGCAGTTCGAGGACAGGCACTAATGAAAAACTGTTTTTT
J gene: TRBJ1-4
clone size: .
V gene: TRBV27
D gene: TRBD1

CDR3 protein: CASSQEGRKKLFF
CDR3 DNA: TGTGCCAGCAGCCAAGAGGGCAGAAAGAAACTGTTTTTT
J gene: TRBJ1-4
clone size: .
V gene: TRBV3-1/TRBV3-2
D gene: .

CDR3 protein: CASSTGGDRGTDQYF
CDR3 DNA: TGTGCCAGCAGCACGGGAGGGGACAGGGGGACGGACCAGTACTTC
J gene: TRBJ2-5
clone size: .
V gene: TRBV5-4
D gene: TRBD1

CDR3 protein: CSVKGRNEQFF
CDR3 DNA: TGCAGTGTAAAGGGACGAAATGAGCAGTTCTTC
J gene: TRBJ2-1
clone size: .
V gene: TRBV20-1
D gene: .

CDR3 protein: CASSRDGRFYEQYF
CDR3 DNA: TGTGCCAGTAGCCGGGACGGACGGTTCTACGAGCAGTACTTC
J gene: TRBJ2-7
clone size: .
V gene: TRBV19
D gene: .

CDR3 protein: CATSEAGVTEAFF
CDR3 DNA: TGTGCCACTTCCGAAGCTGGAGTCACTGAAGCTTTCTTT
J gene: TRBJ1-1
clone size: .
V gene: TRBV24-1
D gene: .

CDR3 protein: CAISPARDVAYTQYF
CDR3 DNA: TGTGCCATCAGCCCCGCCCGGGACGTTGCATATACGCAGTATTTT
J gene: TRBJ2-3
clone size: .
V gene: TRBV10-3
D gene: .

CDR3 protein: CASTIRGSYEQYF
CDR3 DNA: TGTGCCAGCACCATTAGGGGGTCCTACGAGCAGTACTTC
J gene: TRBJ2-7
clone size: .
V gene: TRBV7-2
D gene: .

CDR3 protein: CSVGGDRGSDYGYTF
CDR3 DNA: TGCAGCGTTGGGGGGGACAGGGGATCGGACTATGGCTACACCTTC
J gene: TRBJ1-2
clone size: .
V gene: TRBV29-1
D gene: TRBD1

CDR3 protein: CASSLRAGGNEKLFF
CDR3 DNA: TGTGCCAGCAGCTTGCGGGCAGGGGGTAATGAAAAACTGTTTTTT
J gene: TRBJ1-4
clone size: .
V gene: TRBV5-4
D gene: TRBD1

CDR3 protein: CASSIGLAGAYNEQFF
CDR3 DNA: TGTGCCAGTAGTATAGGGCTAGCGGGGGCCTACAATGAGCAGTTCTTC
J gene: TRBJ2-1
clone size: .
V gene: TRBV19
D gene: TRBD2

CDR3 protein: CASSLAAGATYEQYF
CDR3 DNA: TGCGCCAGCAGCCTCGCGGCGGGGGCAACCTACGAGCAGTACTTC
J gene: TRBJ2-7
clone size: .
V gene: TRBV5-1
D gene: .

CDR3 protein: CASSRGTTTDTQYF
CDR3 DNA: TGCGCCAGCAGCCGTGGAACAACCACAGATACGCAGTATTTT
J gene: TRBJ2-3
clone size: .
V gene: TRBV4-3
D gene: .

CDR3 protein: CASSKSQQRYGYTF
CDR3 DNA: TGTGCCAGCAGCAAAAGCCAGCAGCGCTATGGCTACACCTTC
J gene: TRBJ1-2
clone size: .
V gene: TRBV7-2
D gene: .

CDR3 protein: CASSLGQGLEQFF
CDR3 DNA: TGTGCCAGCAGCTTAGGGCAGGGACTTGAGCAGTTCTTC
J gene: TRBJ2-1
clone size: .
V gene: TRBV7-3
D gene: .

CDR3 protein: CASSYAEGSDGYTF
CDR3 DNA: TGTGCCAGCAGTTACGCCGAGGGGTCCGATGGCTACACCTTC
J gene: TRBJ1-2
clone size: .
V gene: TRBV6-2/TRBV6-3
D gene: .

CDR3 protein: CASSLARDEAFF
CDR3 DNA: TGTGCCAGCAGCTTGGCCAGGGATGAAGCTTTCTTT
J gene: TRBJ1-1
clone size: .
V gene: TRBV5-5
D gene: .

CDR3 protein: CASSLDLTDTQYF
CDR3 DNA: TGCGCCAGCAGCTTGGACCTCACAGATACGCAGTATTTT
J gene: TRBJ2-3
clone size: .
V gene: TRBV5-1
D gene: .

CDR3 protein: CASSQAYRVTEAFF
CDR3 DNA: TGTGCCAGCAGCCAAGCTTACAGGGTGACTGAAGCTTTCTTT
J gene: TRBJ1-1
clone size: .
V gene: TRBV3-1/TRBV3-2
D gene: .

CDR3 protein: CASIGQGGETQYF
CDR3 DNA: TGTGCCAGTATCGGACAGGGGGGGGAGACCCAGTACTTC
J gene: TRBJ2-5
clone size: .
V gene: TRBV19
D gene: TRBD1

CDR3 protein: CATSPQGASNQPQHF
CDR3 DNA: TGTGCCACCAGCCCCCAGGGGGCTAGCAATCAGCCCCAGCATTTT
J gene: TRBJ1-5
clone size: few
V gene: TRBV24-1
D gene: TRBD1

CDR3 protein: CASSFTAGADGYTF
CDR3 DNA: TGTGCCAGCAGTTTCACGGCAGGGGCTGATGGCTACACCTTC
J gene: TRBJ1-2
clone size: few
V gene: TRBV27
D gene: .

CDR3 protein: CASSTQYEQYF
CDR3 DNA: TGTGCCAGCAGCACGCAATACGAGCAGTACTTC
J gene: TRBJ2-7
clone size: .
V gene: TRBV7-8
D gene: .

CDR3 protein: CASSVGDVSHYGTSNYGYTF
CDR3 DNA: TGTGCCAGCAGCGTAGGGGACGTCAGTCATTACGGAACTTCTAACTATGGCTACACCTTC
J gene: TRBJ1-2
clone size: few
V gene: TRBV9
D gene: .

CDR3 protein: CAWSKRQAPGELFF
CDR3 DNA: TGTGCCTGGAGTAAACGGCAGGCGCCTGGGGAGCTGTTTTTT
J gene: TRBJ2-2
clone size: few
V gene: TRBV30
D gene: .

CDR3 protein: CAWSVGTVGNTIYF
CDR3 DNA: TGTGCCTGGAGTGTAGGGACTGTTGGAAACACCATATATTTT
J gene: TRBJ1-3
clone size: .
V gene: TRBV30
D gene: .

CDR3 protein: CASKSGTSNQPQHF
CDR3 DNA: TGTGCCAGCAAATCCGGGACTAGCAATCAGCCCCAGCATTTT
J gene: TRBJ1-5
clone size: once
V gene: TRBV2
D gene: .

CDR3 protein: CASSEHLNTEAFF
CDR3 DNA: TGTGCCAGCAGTGAGCACTTGAACACTGAAGCTTTCTTT
J gene: TRBJ1-1
clone size: once
V gene: TRBV6-1
D gene: .

CDR3 protein: CASSQARDSYEQYF
CDR3 DNA: TGTGCCAGCAGCCAGGCCAGGGATTCCTACGAGCAGTACTTC
J gene: TRBJ2-7
clone size: .
V gene: TRBV3-1/TRBV3-2
D gene: .

CDR3 protein: CASSLFRADSLDEQYF
CDR3 DNA: TGTGCCAGCAGCTTGTTTCGGGCGGACAGTCTCGACGAGCAGTACTTC
J gene: TRBJ2-7
clone size: .
V gene: TRBV5-6
D gene: .

CDR3 protein: CAWSFLNTEAFF
CDR3 DNA: TGTGCCTGGTCTTTCCTGAACACTGAAGCTTTCTTT
J gene: TRBJ1-1
clone size: .
V gene: TRBV30
D gene: .

CDR3 protein: CASSWTGGGTDTQYF
CDR3 DNA: TGTGCCAGCAGTTGGACAGGGGGCGGCACAGATACGCAGTATTTT
J gene: TRBJ2-3
clone size: .
V gene: TRBV6-4
D gene: TRBD1

CDR3 protein: CASSEWVSGVYQETQYF
CDR3 DNA: TGCGCCAGCAGTGAGTGGGTTAGCGGGGTATACCAAGAGACCCAGTACTTC
J gene: TRBJ2-5
clone size: .
V gene: TRBV10-1
D gene: TRBD2

CDR3 protein: CASRDIGSYNEQFF
CDR3 DNA: TGTGCCTCGCGGGACATCGGCTCCTACAATGAGCAGTTCTTC
J gene: TRBJ2-1
clone size: .
V gene: TRBV10-3
D gene: .

CDR3 protein: CASDRGSYNGELFF
CDR3 DNA: TGTGCCAGCGACAGGGGGTCGTACAACGGGGAGCTGTTTTTT
J gene: TRBJ2-2
clone size: .
V gene: TRBV19
D gene: TRBD1